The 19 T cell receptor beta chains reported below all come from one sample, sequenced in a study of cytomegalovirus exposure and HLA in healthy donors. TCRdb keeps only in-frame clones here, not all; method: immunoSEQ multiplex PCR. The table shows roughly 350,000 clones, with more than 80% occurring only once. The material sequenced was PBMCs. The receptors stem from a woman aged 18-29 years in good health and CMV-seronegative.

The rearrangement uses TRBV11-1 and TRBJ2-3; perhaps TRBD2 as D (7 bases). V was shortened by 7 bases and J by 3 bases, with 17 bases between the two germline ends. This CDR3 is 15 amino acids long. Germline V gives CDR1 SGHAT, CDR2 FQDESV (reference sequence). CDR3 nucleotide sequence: TGTGCCAGCACCCTCGGGGAGGGGGTGACAGATACGCAGTATTTT. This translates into CASTLGEGVTDTQYF.

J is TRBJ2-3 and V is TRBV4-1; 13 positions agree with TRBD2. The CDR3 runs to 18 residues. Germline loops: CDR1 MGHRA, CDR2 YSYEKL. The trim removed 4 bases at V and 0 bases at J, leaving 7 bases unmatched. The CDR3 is CASSPWTSGSHSTDTQYF. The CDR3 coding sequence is TGCGCCAGCAGCCCCTGGACTAGCGGGAGCCACAGCACAGATACGCAGTATTTT.

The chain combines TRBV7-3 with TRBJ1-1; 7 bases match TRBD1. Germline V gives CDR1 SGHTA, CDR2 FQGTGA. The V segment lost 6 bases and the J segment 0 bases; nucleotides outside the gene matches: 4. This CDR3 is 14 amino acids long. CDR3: CASRNRGMNTEAFF. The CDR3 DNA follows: TGTGCCAGCAGGAACAGGGGAATGAACACTGAAGCTTTCTTT.

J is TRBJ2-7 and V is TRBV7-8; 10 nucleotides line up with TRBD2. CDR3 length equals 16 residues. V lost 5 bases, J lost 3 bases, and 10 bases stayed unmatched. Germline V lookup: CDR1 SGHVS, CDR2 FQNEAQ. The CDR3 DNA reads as TGTGCCAGCAGCCCCAGACGACTAGCGGGTAGCTACGAGCAGTACTTC. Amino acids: CASSPRRLAGSYEQYF. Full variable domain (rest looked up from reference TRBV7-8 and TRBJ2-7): GAGVSQSPRYKVAKRGQDVALRCDPISGHVSLFWYQQALGQGPEFLTYFQNEAQLDKSGLPSDRFFAERPEGSVSTLKIQRTQQEDSAVYLCASSPRRLAGSYEQYFGPGTRLTVT.

DNA of the CDR3: TGTGCCAGCAGTTCCGGGTACGGTTACGAGCAGTACTTC. It translates to CASSSGYGYEQYF. This sequence joins TRBV6-6 and TRBJ2-7; D is uncertain. CDR1 and CDR2 from the germline V gene are MNHNY and SVGAGI (reference sequence). The CDR3 totals 13 residues. The germline V and J ends were trimmed by 4 bases and 4 bases, with 11 bases remaining between them.

CDR3 coding DNA: TGTGCCAGCAGTTACTCCGGACAGGGCACTCAGCCCCAGCATTTT. Translating gives CASSYSGQGTQPQHF. This rearrangement joins TRBV6-5 to TRBJ1-5, with TRBD1 matching 8 bases. The germline V gene has CDR1 MNHEY and CDR2 SVGAGI. The trim removed 0 bases at V and 6 bases at J, leaving 4 bases unmatched. The CDR3 runs 15 residues.

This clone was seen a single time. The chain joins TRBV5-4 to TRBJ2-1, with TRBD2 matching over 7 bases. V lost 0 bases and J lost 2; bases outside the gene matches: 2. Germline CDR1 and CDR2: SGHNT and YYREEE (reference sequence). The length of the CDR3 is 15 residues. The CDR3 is CASSLGGSAYNEQFF. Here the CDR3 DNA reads TGTGCCAGCAGCTTGGGCGGGAGCGCCTACAATGAGCAGTTCTTC. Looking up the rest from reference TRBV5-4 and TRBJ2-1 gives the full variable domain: ETGVTQSPTHLIKTRGQQVTLRCSSQSGHNTVSWYQQALGQGPQFIFQYYREEENGRGNFPPRFSGLQFPNYSSELNVNALELDDSALYLCASSLGGSAYNEQFFGPGTRLTVL.

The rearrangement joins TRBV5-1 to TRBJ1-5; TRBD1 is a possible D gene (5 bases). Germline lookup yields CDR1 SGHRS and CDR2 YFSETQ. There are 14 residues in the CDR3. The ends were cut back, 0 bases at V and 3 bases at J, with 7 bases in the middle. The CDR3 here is CASSLAGLNQPQHF. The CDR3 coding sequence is TGCGCCAGCAGCTTGGCAGGGCTCAATCAGCCCCAGCATTTT. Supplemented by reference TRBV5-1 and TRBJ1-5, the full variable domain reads KAGVTQTPRYLIKTRGQQVTLSCSPISGHRSVSWYQQTPGQGLQFLFEYFSETQRNKGNFPGRFSGRQFSNSRSEMNVSTLELGDSALYLCASSLAGLNQPQHFGDGTRLSIL.

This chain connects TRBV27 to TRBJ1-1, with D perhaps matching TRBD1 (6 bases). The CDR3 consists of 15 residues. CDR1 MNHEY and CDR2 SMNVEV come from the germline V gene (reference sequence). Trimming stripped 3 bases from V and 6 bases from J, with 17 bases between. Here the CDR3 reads CASSFLGRGVSEAFF. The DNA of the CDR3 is TGTGCCAGCAGTTTTCTTGGCAGGGGTGTCTCTGAAGCTTTCTTT.

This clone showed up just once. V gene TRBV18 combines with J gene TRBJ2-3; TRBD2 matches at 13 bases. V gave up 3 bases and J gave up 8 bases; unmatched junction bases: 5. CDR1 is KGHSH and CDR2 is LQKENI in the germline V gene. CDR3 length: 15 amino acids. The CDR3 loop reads CASSPTTSGRRTQYF. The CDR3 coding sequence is TGTGCCAGCTCACCCACGACTAGCGGGAGGCGTACGCAGTATTTT. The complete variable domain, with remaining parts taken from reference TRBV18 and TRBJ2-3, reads NAGVMQNPRHLVRRRGQEARLRCSPMKGHSHVYWYRQLPEEGLKFMVYLQKENIIDESGMPKERFSAEFPKEGPSILRIQQVVRGDSAAYFCASSPTTSGRRTQYFGPGTRLTVL.

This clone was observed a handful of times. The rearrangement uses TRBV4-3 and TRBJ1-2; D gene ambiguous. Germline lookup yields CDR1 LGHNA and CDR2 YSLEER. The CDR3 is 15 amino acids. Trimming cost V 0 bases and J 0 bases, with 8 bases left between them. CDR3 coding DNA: TGCGCCAGCAGCCAAGACAGTGCAGCTAACTATGGCTACACCTTC. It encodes CASSQDSAANYGYTF.

The CDR3 DNA reads TGTGCCAGCAGCAAACATGGGGTACTAGCGGGACGGTACCAAGAGACCCAGTACTTC. Protein: CASSKHGVLAGRYQETQYF. This chain connects TRBV21-1 to TRBJ2-5; the table assigns TRBD2, which was not confirmed against the DNA. TRBV21-1 is designated a pseudogene. The CDR3 extends over 19 amino acids.

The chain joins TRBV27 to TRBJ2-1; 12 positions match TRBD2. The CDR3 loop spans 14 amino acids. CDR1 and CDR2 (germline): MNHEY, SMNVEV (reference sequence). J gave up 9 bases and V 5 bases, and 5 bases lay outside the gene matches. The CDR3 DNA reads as TGTGCCAGCAGTCCGGGACTAGCGGGCTTTGAGCAGTTCTTC. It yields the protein CASSPGLAGFEQFF.

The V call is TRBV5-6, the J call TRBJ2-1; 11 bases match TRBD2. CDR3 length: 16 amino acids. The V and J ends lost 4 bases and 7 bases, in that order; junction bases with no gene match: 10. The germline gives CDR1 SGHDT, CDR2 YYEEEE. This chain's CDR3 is CASSHSTSGVWNEQFF. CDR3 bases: TGTGCCAGCAGCCACTCGACTAGCGGGGTTTGGAATGAGCAGTTCTTC.

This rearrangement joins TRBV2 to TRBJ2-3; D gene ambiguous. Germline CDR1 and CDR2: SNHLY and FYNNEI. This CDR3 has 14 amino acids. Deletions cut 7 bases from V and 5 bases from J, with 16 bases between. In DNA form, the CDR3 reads TGTGCCAGCATTCAACAAGCTCTAGGAGATACGCAGTATTTT. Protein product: CASIQQALGDTQYF.

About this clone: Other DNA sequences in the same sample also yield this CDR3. The CDR3 protein is CASSPPAGSYEQYF. The CDR3 nucleotides are TGTGCCAGCTCACCTCCCGCCGGCTCCTACGAGCAGTACTTC. V is TRBV18 and J is TRBJ2-7; D not resolved. Germline V gives CDR1 KGHSH, CDR2 LQKENI. V was clipped by 3 bases and J by 0 bases, with 9 bases between them. CDR3 length: 14 amino acids.

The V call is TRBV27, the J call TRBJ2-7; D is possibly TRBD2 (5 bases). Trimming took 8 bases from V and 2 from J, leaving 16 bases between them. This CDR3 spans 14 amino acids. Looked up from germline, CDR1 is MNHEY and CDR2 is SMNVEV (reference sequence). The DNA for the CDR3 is TGTGCCAGCCGGCTCGAGACTACCGCCTACGAGCAGTACTTC. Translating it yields CASRLETTAYEQYF.

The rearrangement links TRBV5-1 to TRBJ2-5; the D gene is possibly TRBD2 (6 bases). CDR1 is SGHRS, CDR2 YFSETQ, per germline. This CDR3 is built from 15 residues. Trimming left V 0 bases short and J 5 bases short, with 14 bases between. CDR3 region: CASSLAGSVRETQYF. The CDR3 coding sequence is TGCGCCAGCAGCTTGGCCGGGAGCGTTAGGGAGACCCAGTACTTC.

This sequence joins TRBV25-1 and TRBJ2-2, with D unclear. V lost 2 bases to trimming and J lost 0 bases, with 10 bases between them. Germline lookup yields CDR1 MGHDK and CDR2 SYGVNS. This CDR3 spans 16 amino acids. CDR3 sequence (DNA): TGTGCCAGCAGTGAAGCAGCACTACCGAACACCGGGGAGCTGTTTTTT. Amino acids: CASSEAALPNTGELFF. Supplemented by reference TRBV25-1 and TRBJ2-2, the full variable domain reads EADIYQTPRYLVIGTGKKITLECSQTMGHDKMYWYQQDPGMELHLIHYSYGVNSTEKGDLSSESTVSRIRTEHFPLTLESARPSHTSQYLCASSEAALPNTGELFFGEGSRLTVL.